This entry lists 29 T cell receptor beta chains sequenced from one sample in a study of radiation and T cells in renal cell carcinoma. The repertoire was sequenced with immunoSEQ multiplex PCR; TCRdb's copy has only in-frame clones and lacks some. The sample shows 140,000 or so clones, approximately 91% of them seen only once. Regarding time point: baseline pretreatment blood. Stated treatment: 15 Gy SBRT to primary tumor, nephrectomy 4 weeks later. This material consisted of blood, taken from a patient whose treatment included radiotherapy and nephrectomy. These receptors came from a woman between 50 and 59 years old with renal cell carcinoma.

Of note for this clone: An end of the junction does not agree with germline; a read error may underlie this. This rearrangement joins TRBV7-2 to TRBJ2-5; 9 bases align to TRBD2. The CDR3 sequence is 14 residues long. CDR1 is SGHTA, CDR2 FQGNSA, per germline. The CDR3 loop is CASSLAGSTETQYF. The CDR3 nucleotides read TGTGCCAGCAGCCTAGCGGGGAGTACGGAGACCCAGTACTTC.

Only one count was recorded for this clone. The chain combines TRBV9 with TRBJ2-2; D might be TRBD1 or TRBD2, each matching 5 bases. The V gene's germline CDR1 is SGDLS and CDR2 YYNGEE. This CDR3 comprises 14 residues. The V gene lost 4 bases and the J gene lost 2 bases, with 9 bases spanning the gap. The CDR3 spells CASSRDANTGELFF. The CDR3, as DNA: TGTGCCAGCAGCCGGGACGCTAACACCGGGGAGCTGTTTTTT.

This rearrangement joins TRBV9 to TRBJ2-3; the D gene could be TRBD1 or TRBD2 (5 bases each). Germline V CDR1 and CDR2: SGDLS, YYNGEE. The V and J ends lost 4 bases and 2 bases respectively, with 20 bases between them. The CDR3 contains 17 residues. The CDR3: CASSRLGATTYTDTQYF. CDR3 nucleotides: TGTGCCAGCAGCCGCCTCGGGGCGACGACGTACACAGATACGCAGTATTTT.

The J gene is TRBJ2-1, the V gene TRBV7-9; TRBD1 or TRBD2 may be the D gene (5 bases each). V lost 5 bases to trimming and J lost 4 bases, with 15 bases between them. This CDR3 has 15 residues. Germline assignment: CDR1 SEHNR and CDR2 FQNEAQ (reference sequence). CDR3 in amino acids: CASSLGDQNYNEQFF. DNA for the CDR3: TGTGCCAGCAGCCTGGGGGACCAGAATTACAATGAGCAGTTCTTC.

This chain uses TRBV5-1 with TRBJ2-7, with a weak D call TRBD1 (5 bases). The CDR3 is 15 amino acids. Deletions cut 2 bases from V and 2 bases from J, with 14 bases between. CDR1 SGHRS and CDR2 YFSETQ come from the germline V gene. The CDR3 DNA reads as TGCGCCAGCAGCTTTCTGACAGACCCTACCTACGAGCAGTACTTC. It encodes CASSFLTDPTYEQYF.

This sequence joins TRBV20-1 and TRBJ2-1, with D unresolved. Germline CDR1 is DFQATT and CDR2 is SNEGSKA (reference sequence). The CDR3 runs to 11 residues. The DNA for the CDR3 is TGCACCCCGAGTTTTGGTAATGAGCAGTTCTTC. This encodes CTPSFGNEQFF.

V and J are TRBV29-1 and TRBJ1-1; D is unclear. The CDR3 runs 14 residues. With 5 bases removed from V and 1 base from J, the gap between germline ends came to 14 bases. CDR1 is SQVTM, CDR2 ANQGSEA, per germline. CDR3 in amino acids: CSVSRVGSNTEAFF. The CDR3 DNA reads TGCAGCGTTTCTCGGGTTGGGTCGAACACTGAAGCTTTCTTT.

The CDR3, as DNA: TGTGCCAGCAGCCAAAGACAGGGGAGTGGTTCACCCCTCCACTTT. Translating it yields CASSQRQGSGSPLHF. The genes are TRBV14 and TRBJ1-6, with TRBD1 matching over 8 bases. Per germline, CDR1 SGHDN and CDR2 FVKESK. The CDR3 contains 15 residues. With V trimmed by 2 bases and J by 9 bases, 6 bases remained unmatched.

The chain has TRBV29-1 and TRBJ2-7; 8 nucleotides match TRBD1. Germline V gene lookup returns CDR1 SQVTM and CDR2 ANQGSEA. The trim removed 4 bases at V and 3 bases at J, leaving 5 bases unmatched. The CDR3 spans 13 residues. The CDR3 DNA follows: TGCAGCGTTGGGGCAGGGGGCGGCTACGAGCAGTACTTC. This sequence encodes CSVGAGGGYEQYF.

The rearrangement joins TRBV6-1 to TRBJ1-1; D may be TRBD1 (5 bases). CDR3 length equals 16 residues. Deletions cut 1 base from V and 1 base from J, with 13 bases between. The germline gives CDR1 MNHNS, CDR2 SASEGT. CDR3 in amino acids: CASSEGRGAPNTEAFF. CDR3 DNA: TGTGCCAGCAGTGAAGGTAGAGGGGCACCGAACACTGAAGCTTTCTTT.

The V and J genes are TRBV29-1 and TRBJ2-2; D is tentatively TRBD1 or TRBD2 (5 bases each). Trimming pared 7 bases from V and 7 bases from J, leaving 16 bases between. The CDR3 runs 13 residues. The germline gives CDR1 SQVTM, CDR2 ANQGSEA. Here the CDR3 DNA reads TGCAGCGGGCGGGCCATGGGGGACGGGGAGCTGTTTTTT. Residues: CSGRAMGDGELFF.

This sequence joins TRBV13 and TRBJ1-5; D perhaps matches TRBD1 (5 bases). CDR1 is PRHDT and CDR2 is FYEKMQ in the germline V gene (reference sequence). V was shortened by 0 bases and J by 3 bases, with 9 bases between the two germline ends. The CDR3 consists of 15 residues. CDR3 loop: CASSLGWGANQPQHF. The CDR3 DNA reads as TGTGCCAGCAGCTTAGGTTGGGGCGCCAATCAGCCCCAGCATTTT. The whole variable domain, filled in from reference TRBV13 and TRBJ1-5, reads AAGVIQSPRHLIKEKRETATLKCYPIPRHDTVYWYQQGPGQDPQFLISFYEKMQSDKGSIPDRFSAQQFSDYHSELNMSSLELGDSALYFCASSLGWGANQPQHFGDGTRLSIL.

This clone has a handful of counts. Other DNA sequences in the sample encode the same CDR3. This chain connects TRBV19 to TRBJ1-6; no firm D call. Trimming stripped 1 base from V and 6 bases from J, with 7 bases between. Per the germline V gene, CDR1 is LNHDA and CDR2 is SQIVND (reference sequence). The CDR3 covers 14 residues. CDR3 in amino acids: CASSIVGGNSPLHF. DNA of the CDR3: TGTGCCAGTAGTATAGTCGGCGGTAATTCACCCCTCCACTTT.

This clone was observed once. This chain's CDR3 is CASSYGGGNTIYF. The CDR3 nucleotides are TGTGCCAGCAGTTATGGGGGTGGAAACACCATATATTTT. This chain links TRBV6-5 with TRBJ1-3; D is perhaps TRBD1 (5 bases). The germline V gene encodes CDR1 MNHEY and CDR2 SVGAGI. The CDR3 is 13 amino acids. V shed 3 bases and J shed 3 bases, with 6 bases lying between them.

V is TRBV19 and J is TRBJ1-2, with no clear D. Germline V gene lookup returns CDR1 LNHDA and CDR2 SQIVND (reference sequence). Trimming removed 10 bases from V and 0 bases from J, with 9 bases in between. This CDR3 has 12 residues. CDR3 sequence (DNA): TGTGCCACGCGAGAAGCTAACTATGGCTACACCTTC. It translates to CATREANYGYTF.

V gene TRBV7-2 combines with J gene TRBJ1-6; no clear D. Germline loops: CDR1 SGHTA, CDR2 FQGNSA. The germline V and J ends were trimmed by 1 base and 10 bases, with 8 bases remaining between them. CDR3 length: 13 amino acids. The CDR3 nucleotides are TGTGCCAGCAGCTTAGTGGGCCGGTCACCCCTCCACTTT. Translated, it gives CASSLVGRSPLHF. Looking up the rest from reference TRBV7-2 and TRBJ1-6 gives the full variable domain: GAGVSQSPSNKVTEKGKDVELRCDPISGHTALYWYRQSLGQGLEFLIYFQGNSAPDKSGLPSDRFSAERTGGSVSTLTIQRTQQEDSAVYLCASSLVGRSPLHFGNGTRLTVT.

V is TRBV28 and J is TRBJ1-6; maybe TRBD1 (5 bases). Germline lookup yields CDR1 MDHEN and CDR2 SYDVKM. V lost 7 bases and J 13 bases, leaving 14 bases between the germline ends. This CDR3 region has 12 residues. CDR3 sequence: CASTTMGLPLHF. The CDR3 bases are TGTGCCAGCACCACTATGGGACTCCCCCTCCACTTT.

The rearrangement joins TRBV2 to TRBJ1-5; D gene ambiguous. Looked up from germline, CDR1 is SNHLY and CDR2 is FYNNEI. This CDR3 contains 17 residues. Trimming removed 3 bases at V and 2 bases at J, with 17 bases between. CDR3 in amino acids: CASSDPTLKVGNQPQHF. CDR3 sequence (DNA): TGTGCCAGCAGTGACCCCACCCTCAAGGTTGGCAATCAGCCCCAGCATTTT.

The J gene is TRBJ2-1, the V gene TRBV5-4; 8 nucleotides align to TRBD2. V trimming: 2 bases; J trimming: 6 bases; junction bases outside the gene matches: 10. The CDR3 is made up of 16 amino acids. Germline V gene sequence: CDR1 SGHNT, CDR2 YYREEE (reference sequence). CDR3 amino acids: CASSFPQAGAFNEQFF. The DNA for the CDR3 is TGTGCCAGCAGCTTTCCCCAAGCGGGGGCCTTCAATGAGCAGTTCTTC.

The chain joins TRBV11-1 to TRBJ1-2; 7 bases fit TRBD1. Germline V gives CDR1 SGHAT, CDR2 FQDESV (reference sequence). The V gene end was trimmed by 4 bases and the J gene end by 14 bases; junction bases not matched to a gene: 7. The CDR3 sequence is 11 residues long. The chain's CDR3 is CASSSGQPGTF. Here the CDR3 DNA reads TGTGCCAGCAGCTCGGGACAGCCTGGGACCTTC. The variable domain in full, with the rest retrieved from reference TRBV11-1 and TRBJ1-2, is EAEVAQSPRYKITEKSQAVAFWCDPISGHATLYWYRQILGQGPELLVQFQDESVVDDSQLPKDRFSAERLKGVDSTLKIQPAELGDSAMYLCASSSGQPGTFGSGTRLTVV.

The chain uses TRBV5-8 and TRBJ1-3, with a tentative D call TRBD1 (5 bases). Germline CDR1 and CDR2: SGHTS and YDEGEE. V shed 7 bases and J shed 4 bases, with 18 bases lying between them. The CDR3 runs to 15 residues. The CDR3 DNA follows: TGTGCCAGCTGCCCCTGGAGGGGCTTAGGAAACACCATATATTTT. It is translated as CASCPWRGLGNTIYF.

The chain's CDR3 is CASSFFSESSYEQYF. The CDR3 bases are TGTGCCAGCAGCTTTTTTTCCGAAAGCTCCTACGAGCAGTACTTC. The chain recombines TRBV7-2 with TRBJ2-7; D uncertain. Germline values: CDR1 SGHTA, CDR2 FQGNSA. V gave up 3 bases and J gave up 0 bases, with 12 bases separating them. There are 15 residues in the CDR3.

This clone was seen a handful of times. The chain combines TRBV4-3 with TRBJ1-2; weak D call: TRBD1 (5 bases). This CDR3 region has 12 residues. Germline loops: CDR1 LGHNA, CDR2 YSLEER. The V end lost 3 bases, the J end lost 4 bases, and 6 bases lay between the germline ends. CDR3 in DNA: TGCGCCAGCAGCCAGGGGACCTATGGCTACACCTTC. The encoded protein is CASSQGTYGYTF.

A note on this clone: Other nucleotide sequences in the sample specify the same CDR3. CDR3 nucleotide sequence: TGTGCCAGCAGCTCCCTGATGAACACTGAAGCTTTCTTT. Translation: CASSSLMNTEAFF. The V gene is TRBV7-9, the J gene TRBJ1-1; D gene unclear. The V gene lost 4 bases and the J gene lost 0 bases, with 6 bases spanning the gap. The CDR3 is 13 amino acids. Germline CDR1 SEHNR, CDR2 FQNEAQ (reference sequence).

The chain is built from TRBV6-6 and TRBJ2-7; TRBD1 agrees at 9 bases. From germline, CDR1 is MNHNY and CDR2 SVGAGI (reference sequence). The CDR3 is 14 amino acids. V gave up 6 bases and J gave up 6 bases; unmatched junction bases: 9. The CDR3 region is CASRTGTGNSEQYF. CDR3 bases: TGTGCCAGCAGGACCGGGACAGGGAACTCCGAGCAGTACTTC.

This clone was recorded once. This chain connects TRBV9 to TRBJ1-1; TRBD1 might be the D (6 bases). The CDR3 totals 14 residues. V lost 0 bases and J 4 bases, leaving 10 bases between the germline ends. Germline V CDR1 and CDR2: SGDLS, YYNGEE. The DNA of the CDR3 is TGTGCCAGCAGCGTAGACTGGGGGGCCACTGAAGCTTTCTTT. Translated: CASSVDWGATEAFF. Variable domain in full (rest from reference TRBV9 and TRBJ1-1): DSGVTQTPKHLITATGQRVTLRCSPRSGDLSVYWYQQSLDQGLQFLIQYYNGEERAKGNILERFSAQQFPDLHSELNLSSLELGDSALYFCASSVDWGATEAFFGQGTRLTVV.

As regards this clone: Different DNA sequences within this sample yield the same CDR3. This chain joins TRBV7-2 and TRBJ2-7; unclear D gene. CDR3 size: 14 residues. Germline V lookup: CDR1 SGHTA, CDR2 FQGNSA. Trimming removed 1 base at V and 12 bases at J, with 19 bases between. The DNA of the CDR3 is TGTGCCAGCAGCTTAGTCGGCAACTCTGCTAATCGGTACTTC. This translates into CASSLVGNSANRYF.

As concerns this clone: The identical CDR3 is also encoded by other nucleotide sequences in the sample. The CDR3 DNA sequence: TGTGCCAGTAGTCCCCGCGGCAATCAGCCCCAGCATTTT. It yields the protein CASSPRGNQPQHF. The chain employs TRBV19 and TRBJ1-5; D is uncertain. The germline V gene encodes CDR1 LNHDA and CDR2 SQIVND (reference sequence). The CDR3 is made up of 13 amino acids. V gave up 5 bases and J gave up 2 bases, with 7 bases separating them. Full variable domain (outside the CDR3, taken from reference TRBV19 and TRBJ1-5): DGGITQSPKYLFRKEGQNVTLSCEQNLNHDAMYWYRQDPGQGLRLIYYSQIVNDFQKGDIAEGYSVSREKKESFPLTVTSAQKNPTAFYLCASSPRGNQPQHFGDGTRLSIL.

CDR3 amino acids: CASSLTQISGNTIYF. CDR3 nucleotide sequence: TGTGCCAGCAGCTTGACGCAGATCTCTGGAAACACCATATATTTT. The chain is built from TRBV7-9 and TRBJ1-3, with no clear D. Germline V gene data show CDR1 as SEHNR and CDR2 as FQNEAQ (reference sequence). This CDR3 has 15 amino acids. The V gene lost 3 bases and the J gene lost 0 bases, with 9 bases spanning the gap.